Shown below are 2 T cell receptor beta chains from a single sample sequenced in a study of T cell responses to AZD1222 COVID-19 vaccine. Clones were read by immunoSEQ multiplex PCR, and TCRdb kept only the in-frame ones, dropping some. The table lists 130,000 or so clones, more than 85% of them singletons. The sample in question was peripheral blood, obtained on day 0 of AZD1222 vaccination. The receptor source for this set is an adult in good health.

The CDR3 region is CASAFHLGETEAFF. CDR3 coding DNA: TGTGCCAGCGCGTTTCACCTGGGGGAGACTGAAGCTTTCTTT. V gene TRBV27 combines with J gene TRBJ1-1; the D gene is possibly TRBD1 (5 bases). Trimming removed 8 bases at V and 5 bases at J, with 18 bases between. In germline, CDR1 is MNHEY, CDR2 SMNVEV (reference sequence). The CDR3 is 14 amino acids.

The table lists this clone with a few counts. The genes are TRBV5-1 and TRBJ2-1; 8 nucleotides agree with TRBD2. This CDR3 has 15 amino acids. After removal of 4 bases from V and 4 bases from J, the junction contained 7 bases not matched to a gene. CDR1 SGHRS and CDR2 YFSETQ come from the germline V gene. The CDR3 DNA reads as TGCGCCAGCAGCCCCCTCGGGGGGGCTTACAATGAGCAGTTCTTC. This translates into CASSPLGGAYNEQFF.